The next 25 T cell receptor beta chains were all read from a single sample in a study of CD8+ T cells in alopecia areata. Treatment here: oral pan-JAK inhibitor, 5-10 mg twice daily. RNA was extracted and reverse transcribed into cDNA as the sequencing template. Some clones are missing from TCRdb's copy, which holds only in-frame ones; the method was immunoSEQ multiplex PCR. The table lists around 270,000 clones, roughly 60% of them singletons. Here the sequenced sample was CD4+ T cells sorted from blood, taken at week 24, from a patient treated with tofacitinib. The source of these receptors is a human donor with alopecia areata.

In its sample, this clone was seen a few times. J is TRBJ1-2 and V is TRBV9; 7 bases agree with TRBD1. Unmatched junction bases numbered 5, after V lost 3 bases and J lost 0 bases. CDR3 length: 15 amino acids. The germline V gene has CDR1 SGDLS and CDR2 YYNGEE. Here the CDR3 DNA reads TGTGCCAGCAGCGCGTGGACAGGAGCTAACTATGGCTACACCTTC. Translating gives CASSAWTGANYGYTF.

J is TRBJ2-7 and V is TRBV5-1; D possibly corresponds to TRBD1 (6 bases). The germline CDR1 and CDR2 sequences are SGHRS and YFSETQ. This CDR3 comprises 14 residues. Trimming took 4 bases from V and 0 from J, leaving 11 bases between them. In nucleotides, the CDR3 is TGCGCCAGCAGCCGGGACATTAGCTCCTACGAGCAGTACTTC. Translated: CASSRDISSYEQYF. Complete variable domain (other parts from reference TRBV5-1 and TRBJ2-7): KAGVTQTPRYLIKTRGQQVTLSCSPISGHRSVSWYQQTPGQGLQFLFEYFSETQRNKGNFPGRFSGRQFSNSRSEMNVSTLELGDSALYLCASSRDISSYEQYFGPGTRLTVT.

The chain joins TRBV6-5 to TRBJ2-1, with D possibly being TRBD2 (5 bases). The CDR3 sequence is 15 residues long. Trimming removed 4 bases at V and 0 bases at J, with 10 bases between. Germline assignment: CDR1 MNHEY and CDR2 SVGAGI. This chain's CDR3 is CASSSSGSSYNEQFF. CDR3 sequence (DNA): TGTGCCAGCAGTTCCTCGGGGAGCTCCTACAATGAGCAGTTCTTC.

V is TRBV27 and J is TRBJ2-3, with D unclear. With 6 bases removed from V and 0 bases from J, the gap between germline ends came to 7 bases. This CDR3 is built from 13 residues. In germline, CDR1 is MNHEY, CDR2 SMNVEV (reference sequence). The CDR3 nucleotides read TGTGCCAGCAGATATACTAGCACAGATACGCAGTATTTT. As protein: CASRYTSTDTQYF.

The CDR3 nucleotides are TGTGCCAGCAGCTTCCGACAGGAGACCTACGAGCAGTACTTC. Residues: CASSFRQETYEQYF. The rearrangement joins TRBV9 to TRBJ2-7; maybe TRBD1 (6 bases). Germline CDR1 SGDLS, CDR2 YYNGEE. This CDR3 region has 14 residues. V lost 4 bases and J 2 bases, leaving 13 bases between the germline ends.

This clone was counted a few times. The chain carries TRBV2 and TRBJ2-3; D remains unclear. The CDR3 is made up of 13 amino acids. Germline CDR1 reads SNHLY; CDR2 reads FYNNEI. Trimming took 10 bases from V and 5 from J, leaving 16 bases between them. The CDR3 bases are TGTGCCACCTCCCCTGGCTTAGGAGATACGCAGTATTTT. This sequence encodes CATSPGLGDTQYF.

In its sample, this clone was seen a few times. This chain connects TRBV28 to TRBJ2-7, with 8 bases fitting TRBD1. The germline CDR1 and CDR2 sequences are MDHEN and SYDVKM. CDR3 size: 13 residues. The ends lost 6 bases at V and 5 bases at J; junction bases unmatched: 6. The CDR3 DNA reads as TGTGCCAGCAGAGGAACAGGGGGTAACGAGCAGTACTTC. Protein product: CASRGTGGNEQYF.

Details on this clone: Other DNA sequences from this sample encode an identical CDR3 as well. The chain recombines TRBV5-1 with TRBJ2-5, with D unresolved. Trimming took off 2 bases at V and 0 bases at J, with 2 bases between the two ends. The CDR3 covers 12 residues. Germline V CDR1 and CDR2: SGHRS, YFSETQ. The CDR3 loop is CASSFDQETQYF. The DNA for the CDR3 is TGCGCCAGCAGCTTTGACCAAGAGACCCAGTACTTC.

The chain joins TRBV6-5 to TRBJ2-3; no reliable D call. The V end was cut by 10 bases, the J end by 1 base, with 12 bases between. Germline CDR1 is MNHEY and CDR2 is SVGAGI. The CDR3 loop spans 13 amino acids. The CDR3 DNA reads as TGTGCCACCCGGGTGGATGGCACAGATACGCAGTATTTT. Its protein is CATRVDGTDTQYF.

The V and J genes are TRBV30 and TRBJ2-3, with a tentative D call TRBD2 (7 bases). V lost 2 bases to trimming and J lost 2 bases, with 14 bases between them. The CDR3 covers 15 residues. Germline CDR1 and CDR2: GTSNPN and SVGIG (reference sequence). The CDR3 loop reads CAWSRRAGATDTQYF. The CDR3 coding sequence is TGTGCCTGGAGTCGACGGGCGGGGGCCACAGATACGCAGTATTTT.

This clone appeared a few times. The chain employs TRBV4-1 and TRBJ2-7, with D perhaps TRBD1 (5 bases). The CDR3 is made up of 16 amino acids. CDR1 and CDR2 (germline): MGHRA, YSYEKL. V lost 3 bases and J lost 7, with 22 bases in between. CDR3: CASSHQKVGPVWEQYF. CDR3 DNA sequence: TGCGCCAGCAGCCACCAAAAAGTGGGGCCCGTCTGGGAGCAGTACTTC.

This chain uses TRBV5-6 with TRBJ1-5; the match to TRBD1 covers 11 bases. Germline lookup yields CDR1 SGHDT and CDR2 YYEEEE. The CDR3 has 16 residues. The V segment lost 4 bases and the J segment 3 bases; nucleotides outside the gene matches: 6. The DNA of the CDR3 is TGTGCCAGCAGCCCCAGGACAGGGGGCGTCAATCAGCCCCAGCATTTT. This sequence encodes CASSPRTGGVNQPQHF.

There are a few counts of this clone. The chain combines TRBV29-1 with TRBJ2-7; 9 bases agree with TRBD1. The CDR3 spans 15 residues. Germline V gene lookup returns CDR1 SQVTM and CDR2 ANQGSEA. With 2 bases clipped from V and 3 bases from J, the junction kept 8 bases outside the gene matches. CDR3 in DNA: TGCAGCGTTGAACGGACAGGGGAGTTCGGCTACGAGCAGTACTTC. It specifies CSVERTGEFGYEQYF.

The V gene is TRBV5-1, the J gene TRBJ2-5, with 9 bases matching TRBD2. The J segment lost 1 base and the V segment lost 0 bases, leaving 7 bases of the junction unmatched. This CDR3 is built from 17 residues. Germline V gene lookup returns CDR1 SGHRS and CDR2 YFSETQ. CDR3 loop: CASSLVGSGGLQETQYF. In DNA, the CDR3 is TGCGCCAGCAGCTTGGTCGGTAGCGGGGGTCTCCAAGAGACCCAGTACTTC.

This clone was counted between two and nine times. The V call is TRBV14, the J call TRBJ2-1; a weak D match, TRBD1 (7 bases). Trimming stripped 3 bases from V and 2 bases from J, with 17 bases between. Germline loops: CDR1 SGHDN, CDR2 FVKESK. The CDR3 contains 17 residues. CDR3 amino acids: CASSQQGGPGPYNEQFF. DNA for the CDR3: TGTGCCAGCAGCCAGCAGGGGGGCCCCGGACCCTACAATGAGCAGTTCTTC.

The gene calls are TRBV28 and TRBJ1-5; TRBD1 agrees at 10 bases. J gave up 3 bases and V 6 bases, and 8 bases lay outside the gene matches. This CDR3 is built from 16 residues. In germline, CDR1 is MDHEN, CDR2 SYDVKM. This chain's CDR3 is CASRMSGTGANQPQHF. The CDR3 DNA follows: TGTGCCAGCAGGATGTCGGGGACAGGGGCCAATCAGCCCCAGCATTTT.

This clone was observed a few times. V and J are TRBV15 and TRBJ1-1, with TRBD1 matching 7 bases. Per the germline V gene, CDR1 is LNHNV and CDR2 is YYDKDF (reference sequence). This CDR3 has 13 residues. V lost 5 bases to trimming and J lost 8 bases; unmatched junction nucleotides: 8. Here the CDR3 reads CATSLFYRGEAFF. The CDR3 nucleotides read TGTGCCACCAGCCTATTCTACAGGGGAGAAGCTTTCTTT.

The J gene is TRBJ2-3, the V gene TRBV6-6; D gene ambiguous. V shed 4 bases and J shed 2 bases, with 10 bases lying between them. Germline lookup yields CDR1 MNHNY and CDR2 SVGAGI (reference sequence). The CDR3 covers 14 residues. The CDR3 loop reads CASSFSYLTDTQYF. In DNA form, the CDR3 reads TGTGCCAGCAGTTTCTCTTACCTCACAGATACGCAGTATTTT.

The sample holds a few counts of this clone. This sequence joins TRBV11-1 and TRBJ2-7, with D perhaps TRBD1 (5 bases). Trimming took 6 bases from V and 3 from J, leaving 12 bases between them. The V gene's germline CDR1 is SGHAT and CDR2 FQDESV (reference sequence). This CDR3 has 13 residues. CDR3 DNA: TGTGCCAGCAGGGGGAAAGGGGACTACGAGCAGTACTTC. Translated, it gives CASRGKGDYEQYF.

The genes are TRBV28 and TRBJ2-5, with D perhaps assigned TRBD1 or TRBD2 (6 bases each). Germline values: CDR1 MDHEN, CDR2 SYDVKM. There are 13 residues in the CDR3. Trimming shortened V by 10 bases and J by 5 bases, and 17 bases separated the two germline ends. The CDR3 protein is CATSGGWGETQYF. The CDR3 DNA reads as TGTGCCACCTCCGGGGGCTGGGGGGAGACCCAGTACTTC.

The chain joins TRBV7-9 to TRBJ2-3; TRBD1 or TRBD2 may be the D gene (5 bases each). Germline CDR1 and CDR2: SEHNR and FQNEAQ (reference sequence). The CDR3 consists of 14 residues. V dropped 1 base and J dropped 4 bases, with 9 bases sitting between them. CDR3: CASSLGGAADTQYF. In nucleotides, the CDR3 is TGTGCCAGCAGCTTAGGAGGGGCGGCAGATACGCAGTATTTT. The full variable domain, rest sourced from reference TRBV7-9 and TRBJ2-3, is DTGVSQNPRHKITKRGQNVTFRCDPISEHNRLYWYRQTLGQGPEFLTYFQNEAQLEKSRLLSDRFSAERPKGSFSTLEIQRTEQGDSAMYLCASSLGGAADTQYFGPGTRLTVL.

This clone was observed a handful of times. The chain combines TRBV6-5 with TRBJ1-1; D unresolved. V shed 0 bases and J shed 6 bases, with 8 bases lying between them. This CDR3 region has 13 residues. Germline loops: CDR1 MNHEY, CDR2 SVGAGI. The CDR3: CASSYSTKSEAFF. The CDR3 DNA follows: TGTGCCAGCAGTTACTCGACGAAGTCTGAAGCTTTCTTT.

This chain links TRBV29-1 with TRBJ1-1; D is possibly TRBD1 (6 bases). This CDR3 region has 16 residues. V was shortened by 0 bases and J by 7 bases, with 21 bases between the two germline ends. CDR1 and CDR2 from the germline V gene are SQVTM and ANQGSEA. CDR3 DNA: TGCAGCGTTGAAGAACACGGTGGGGGCGCGGGTGGTGAAGCTTTCTTT. Its protein product is CSVEEHGGGAGGEAFF.

This chain links TRBV7-2 with TRBJ2-7; 7 bases agree with TRBD1. Germline values: CDR1 SGHTA, CDR2 FQGNSA. The CDR3 is 16 amino acids. Trimming cost V 5 bases and J 3 bases; bases outside gene matches: 13. The DNA of the CDR3 is TGTGCCAGCAGCCCTACCCGACAGGGTATTAACTACGAGCAGTACTTC. It codes for CASSPTRQGINYEQYF.

The chain couples TRBV5-1 to TRBJ2-1; D perhaps matches TRBD1 (6 bases). CDR3 length: 18 residues. With 2 bases removed from V and 6 bases from J, the gap between germline ends came to 24 bases. The V gene's germline CDR1 is SGHRS and CDR2 YFSETQ. CDR3 bases: TGCGCCAGCAGCTTTAGCACAGGGAGACGGGAACGGCTCAATGAGCAGTTCTTC. It is translated as CASSFSTGRRERLNEQFF. Full variable domain (remainder filled in from reference TRBV5-1 and TRBJ2-1): KAGVTQTPRYLIKTRGQQVTLSCSPISGHRSVSWYQQTPGQGLQFLFEYFSETQRNKGNFPGRFSGRQFSNSRSEMNVSTLELGDSALYLCASSFSTGRRERLNEQFFGPGTRLTVL.